Given below is one T cell receptor (beta chain) in context. The data were produced by immunoSEQ multiplex PCR, yet TCRdb's version contains in-frame clones alone and is incomplete. The sample includes approximately 70,000 clones, roughly nine tenths of them seen just once. The sample is drawn from a study of blood T cell repertoires in COVID-19. Germline V gives CDR1 SGHTA, CDR2 FQGNSA. Trimming removed 5 bases from V and 13 bases from J; junction bases left unmatched: 7. There are 12 residues in the CDR3. Sequenced sample: peripheral blood. V is TRBV7-2 and J is TRBJ2-1, with TRBD2 matching over 8 bases. This clonotype originated in a woman between 18 and 29 years old with acute or convalescent COVID-19. CDR3 in amino acids: CASSHPGTSQFF. The CDR3 nucleotides are TGTGCCAGCAGCCACCCCGGGACTAGTCAGTTCTTC.